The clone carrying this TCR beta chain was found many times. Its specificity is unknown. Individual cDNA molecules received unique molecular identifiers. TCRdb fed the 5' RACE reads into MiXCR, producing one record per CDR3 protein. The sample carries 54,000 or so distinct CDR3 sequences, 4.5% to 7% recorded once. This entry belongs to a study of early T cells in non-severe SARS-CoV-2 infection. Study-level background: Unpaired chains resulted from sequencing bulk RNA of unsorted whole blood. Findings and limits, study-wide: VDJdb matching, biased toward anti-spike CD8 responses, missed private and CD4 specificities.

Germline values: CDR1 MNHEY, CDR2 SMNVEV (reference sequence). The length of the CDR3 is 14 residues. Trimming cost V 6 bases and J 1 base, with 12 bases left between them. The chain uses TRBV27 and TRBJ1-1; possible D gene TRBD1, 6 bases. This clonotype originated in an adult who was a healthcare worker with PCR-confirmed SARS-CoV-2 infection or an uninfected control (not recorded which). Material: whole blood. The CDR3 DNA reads TGTGCCAGCAGACGGTGGACAGAGAACACTGAAGCTTTCTTT. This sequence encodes CASRRWTENTEAFF.